This T cell receptor (beta chain) was retrieved from a study of T cell responses to AZD1222 COVID-19 vaccine. CDR3 length equals 12 residues. Trimming took 0 bases from V and 7 from J, leaving 6 bases between them. Germline values: CDR1 MNHNS, CDR2 SASEGT. Sequencing used immunoSEQ multiplex PCR; TCRdb keeps in-frame clones, though not all of them. The table shows over 130,000 clones, with about 90% occurring only once. This clone has just one count. Sequencing was performed on peripheral blood, taken 28 days after the second AZD1222 dose. The TCR sequence derives from an adult who received the AZD1222 COVID-19 vaccine. The chain employs TRBV6-1 and TRBJ1-2, with a possible D match to TRBD1 (5 bases). CDR3 nucleotide sequence: TGTGCCAGCAGTGAAGCCGGGGGTGGCTACACCTTC. As protein: CASSEAGGGYTF.